This T cell receptor beta chain is drawn from a study of sequential checkpoint blockade in melanoma. Study details: After both sequences, patients received maintenance nivolumab.

Documented treatment: randomized to nivolumab then ipilimumab (arm A) or the reverse (arm B). CDR1 is SQVTM and CDR2 is ANQGSEA in the germline V gene. The length of the CDR3 is 15 residues. The J segment lost 8 bases and the V segment lost 0 bases, leaving 6 bases of the junction unmatched. Data came from immunoSEQ multiplex PCR; TCRdb stores just in-frame clones and leaves some out. The sample has around 3,000 clones; over 15% are singletons. The source is a human donor with melanoma. The specimen was tumor tissue (inferred from file names), collected from a patient given nivolumab and ipilimumab in sequence. The chain is built from TRBV29-1 and TRBJ2-1; 11 nucleotides align to TRBD2. As DNA, the CDR3 is TGCAGCGTTGAAGACATAGCGGGGGGGATGGATGAGCAGTTCTTC. Amino acids: CSVEDIAGGMDEQFF.